What follows are 5 T cell receptor beta chains derived from one specimen sequenced in a study of identifying expanded T cells in peripheral blood. The data were produced by immunoSEQ multiplex PCR, yet TCRdb's version contains in-frame clones alone and is incomplete. Of around 100,000 clones in the sample, around 90% were seen once. Sequenced sample: blood. The receptors stem from a person between 18 and 75 years old in good health.

J is TRBJ2-5 and V is TRBV6-6; TRBD1 is a possible D gene (5 bases). CDR3 size: 16 residues. V lost 6 bases and J 1 base, leaving 18 bases between the germline ends. CDR1 and CDR2 from the germline V gene are MNHNY and SVGAGI (reference sequence). The CDR3 here is CASSRRQNPIQETQYF. For the CDR3, the DNA is TGTGCCAGCAGCCGGCGACAGAACCCTATCCAAGAGACCCAGTACTTC.

CDR3 coding DNA: TGTGCCACTGGGACAGGAGGTCCTGAAGCTTTCTTT. Its translation: CATGTGGPEAFF. V usage is TRBV10-3 and J usage is TRBJ1-1; 8 positions match TRBD1. V lost 10 bases, J lost 6 bases, and 7 bases stayed unmatched. This CDR3 has 12 residues. CDR1 and CDR2 from the germline V gene are ENHRY and SYGVKD.

The CDR3 bases are TGTGCCAGCAGCCAAGTTCTTGGTACTGAAGCTTTCTTT. Amino acids: CASSQVLGTEAFF. The chain is built from TRBV4-2 and TRBJ1-1; D not resolved. The CDR3 is 13 residues long. Looked up from germline, CDR1 is LGHNA and CDR2 is YNFKEQ. Trimming stripped 1 base from V and 5 bases from J, with 8 bases between.

The V call is TRBV6-5, the J call TRBJ1-1; a weak D match, TRBD1 (6 bases). Germline values: CDR1 MNHEY, CDR2 SVGAGI. The V and J ends lost 6 bases and 3 bases respectively, with 17 bases between them. The CDR3 extends over 15 amino acids. The CDR3, as DNA: TGTGCCAGCAGACAGGGTGGATACTTGGACACTGAAGCTTTCTTT. Its translation is CASRQGGYLDTEAFF.

The V and J genes are TRBV28 and TRBJ2-6, with no clear D. CDR1 is MDHEN and CDR2 is SYDVKM in the germline V gene. V was trimmed by 8 bases and J by 2 bases, leaving 7 bases between them. CDR3 size: 13 residues. CDR3 region: CASERAGANVLTF. As DNA, the CDR3 is TGTGCCAGCGAGAGAGCTGGGGCCAACGTCCTGACTTTC. Full variable domain (remainder filled in from reference TRBV28 and TRBJ2-6): DVKVTQSSRYLVKRTGEKVFLECVQDMDHENMFWYRQDPGLGLRLIYFSYDVKMKEKGDIPEGYSVSREKKERFSLILESASTNQTSMYLCASERAGANVLTFGAGSRLTVL.